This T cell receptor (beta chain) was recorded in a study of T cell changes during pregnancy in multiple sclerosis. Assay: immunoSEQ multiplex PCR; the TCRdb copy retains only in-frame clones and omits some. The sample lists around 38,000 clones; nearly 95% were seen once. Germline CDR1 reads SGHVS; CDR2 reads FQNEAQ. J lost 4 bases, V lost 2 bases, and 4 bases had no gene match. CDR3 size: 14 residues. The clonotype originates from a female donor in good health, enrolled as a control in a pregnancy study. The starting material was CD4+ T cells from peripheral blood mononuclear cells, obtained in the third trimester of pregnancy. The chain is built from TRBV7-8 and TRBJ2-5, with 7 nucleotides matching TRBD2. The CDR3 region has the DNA TGTGCCAGCAGCTTAAAAGGGAGGGGAGAGACCCAGTACTTC. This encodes CASSLKGRGETQYF.